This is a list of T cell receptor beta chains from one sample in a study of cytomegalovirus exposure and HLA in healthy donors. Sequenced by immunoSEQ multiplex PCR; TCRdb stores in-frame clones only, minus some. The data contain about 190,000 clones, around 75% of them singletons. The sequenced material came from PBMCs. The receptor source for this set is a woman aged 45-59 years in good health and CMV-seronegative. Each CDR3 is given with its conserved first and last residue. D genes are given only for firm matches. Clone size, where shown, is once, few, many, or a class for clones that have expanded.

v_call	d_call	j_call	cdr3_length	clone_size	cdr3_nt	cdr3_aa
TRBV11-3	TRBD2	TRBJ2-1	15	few	TGTGCCAGCAGCTTAGGGACTAGCGGTTACAATGAGCAGTTCTTC	CASSLGTSGYNEQFF
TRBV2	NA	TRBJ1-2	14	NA	TGTGCCAGCAGTGAAGTTTACAGCCAATATGGCTACACCTTC	CASSEVYSQYGYTF
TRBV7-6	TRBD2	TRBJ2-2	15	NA	TGTGCCAGCAGCTCCCAACTAGCGGGCACCGGGGAGCTGTTTTTT	CASSSQLAGTGELFF
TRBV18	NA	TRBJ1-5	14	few	TGTGCCAGCTCACTCCCCGGTCTCAATCAGCCCCAGCATTTT	CASSLPGLNQPQHF
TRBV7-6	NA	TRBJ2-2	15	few	TGTGCCAGCAGCGGGGGCAGCACGAACACCGGGGAGCTGTTTTTT	CASSGGSTNTGELFF
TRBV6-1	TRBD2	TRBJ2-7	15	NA	TGTGCCAGTTTCCCCGGAGGTGGGAGGGCGGACGAGCAGTACTTC	CASFPGGGRADEQYF
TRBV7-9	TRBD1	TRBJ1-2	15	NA	TGTGCCAGCAGCTTAGGAGGGACAGGGAACTATGGCTACACCTTC	CASSLGGTGNYGYTF
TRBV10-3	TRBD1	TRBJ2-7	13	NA	TGTGCCATCAGACCGGGACAGACCTACGAGCAGTACTTC	CAIRPGQTYEQYF
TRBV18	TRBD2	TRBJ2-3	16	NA	TGTGCCAGCTCACCAAGGACTAGCGGGAGCACAGATACGCAGTATTTT	CASSPRTSGSTDTQYF
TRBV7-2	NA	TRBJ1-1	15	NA	TGTGCCAGCAGAAAGACAGGTCCCGGAATCACTGAAGCTTTCTTT	CASRKTGPGITEAFF
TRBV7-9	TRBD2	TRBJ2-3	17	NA	TGTGCCAGCAGCGGGGGGGGGCTAGCGGGGAGCACAGATACGCAGTATTTT	CASSGGGLAGSTDTQYF
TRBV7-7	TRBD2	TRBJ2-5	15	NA	TGTGCTAGCAGCTTACTAGCGGGAGGTGAAGAGACCCAGTACTTC	CASSLLAGGEETQYF
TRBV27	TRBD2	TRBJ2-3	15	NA	TGTGCCAGCAGTCGGACTAGCGGGAGAACAGATACGCAGTATTTT	CASSRTSGRTDTQYF
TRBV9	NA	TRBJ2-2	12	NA	TGTGCCAGCAGCGTAGTTAACGGGGAGCTGTTTTTT	CASSVVNGELFF
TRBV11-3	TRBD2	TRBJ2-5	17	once	TGTGCCAGCAGCTTAGGTCCACTAGCGGGGGCCCGAGAGACCCAGTACTTC	CASSLGPLAGARETQYF
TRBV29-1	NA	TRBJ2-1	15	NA	TGCAGCGTTGTTTCGGGGTCACTCGGCTACAATGAGCAGTTCTTC	CSVVSGSLGYNEQFF
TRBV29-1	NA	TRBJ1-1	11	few	TGCAGCGCGAGACAGAACACTGAAGCTTTCTTT	CSARQNTEAFF
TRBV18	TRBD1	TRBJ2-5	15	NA	TGTGCCAGCTCAGAGACCGGGACAGGGGGCGAGACCCAGTACTTC	CASSETGTGGETQYF
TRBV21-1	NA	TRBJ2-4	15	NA	TGTGCCAGCAGCAAAGAGGGGCGTCTGAAAAACATTCAGTACTTC	CASSKEGRLKNIQYF
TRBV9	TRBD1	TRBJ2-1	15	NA	TGTGCCAGCAGCCCAGGGGGATTCTCCTACAATGAGCAGTTCTTC	CASSPGGFSYNEQFF
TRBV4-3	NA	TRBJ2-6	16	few	TGCGCCAGCAGCCAAGCGTGGCAGTCCGGGGCCAACGTCCTGACTTTC	CASSQAWQSGANVLTF
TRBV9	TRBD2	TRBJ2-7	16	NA	TGTGCCAGCAGCGCCACGACAGGGAGCGGGAGGGGCGAGCAGTACTTC	CASSATTGSGRGEQYF
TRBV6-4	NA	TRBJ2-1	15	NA	TGTGCCAGCAGTGAAGAGGGATCGCAGTACAATGAGCAGTTCTTC	CASSEEGSQYNEQFF
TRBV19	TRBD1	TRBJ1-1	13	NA	TGTGCCAGTAGGAGACAGGGCGACACTGAAGCTTTCTTT	CASRRQGDTEAFF
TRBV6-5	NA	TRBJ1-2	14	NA	TGTGCCAGCCGGACTCAGGGGAGTAACTATGGCTACACCTTC	CASRTQGSNYGYTF
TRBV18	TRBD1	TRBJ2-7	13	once	TGTGCCAGCTCAAGGACAGGGGGCTACGAGCAGTACTTC	CASSRTGGYEQYF
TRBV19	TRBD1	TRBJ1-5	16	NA	TGTGCCAGTAGTACAGGCCTGGACAGGGGCAATCAGCCCCAGCATTTT	CASSTGLDRGNQPQHF
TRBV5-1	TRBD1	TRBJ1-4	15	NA	TGCGCCAGCAGCTTTGGACAGGGGCGGCCAGAAAAACTGTTTTTT	CASSFGQGRPEKLFF
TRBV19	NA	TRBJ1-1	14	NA	TGTGCCAGTATCGGACAGAGGGGTTTCGCTGAAGCTTTCTTT	CASIGQRGFAEAFF
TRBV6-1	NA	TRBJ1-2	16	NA	TGTGCCAGCAGTGACCCTACTGGACAGAGAAACTATGGCTACACCTTC	CASSDPTGQRNYGYTF
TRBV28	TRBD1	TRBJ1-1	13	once	TGTGCCAGCAGTTTAGGGACAGGTTTAGAAGCTTTCTTT	CASSLGTGLEAFF
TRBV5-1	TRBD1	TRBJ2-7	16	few	TGCGCCAGCAGCTTTTCCGGGACAGGGAGCTCCTACGAGCAGTACTTC	CASSFSGTGSSYEQYF